The 10 T cell receptor beta chains presented below share a single source sample, sequenced in a study of early T cells in non-severe SARS-CoV-2 infection. MiXCR, run by TCRdb on the 5' RACE reads, gives a single entry per CDR3 protein. Among tens of thousands of distinct CDR3 sequences, roughly 11% were seen once, and the ten largest hold 6.4%. Input material: whole blood. The receptor set was obtained from an adult who was a healthcare worker with PCR-confirmed SARS-CoV-2 infection or an uninfected control (not recorded which).

The sample holds a few counts of this clonotype. The chain joins TRBV6-6 to TRBJ1-5; 8 nucleotides align to TRBD1. V dropped 3 bases and J dropped 3; count of bases not matched to a gene: 13. The germline gives CDR1 MNHNY, CDR2 SVGAGI (reference sequence). The CDR3 is 18 amino acids. CDR3 in amino acids: CASSYRSGGAFINQPQHF. CDR3 DNA: TGTGCCAGCAGTTATCGGTCAGGGGGCGCTTTCATCAATCAGCCCCAGCATTTT.

This clonotype was found many times. The V and J genes are TRBV7-6 and TRBJ2-1, with TRBD1 matching over 11 bases. V shed 5 bases, J shed 6 bases, and the junction held 12 bases outside the gene matches. The V gene's germline CDR1 is SGHVS and CDR2 FNYEAQ. The CDR3 runs to 17 residues. CDR3 in amino acids: CASSAAEGQGVFNEQFF. The CDR3, as DNA: TGTGCCAGCAGCGCCGCCGAGGGACAGGGGGTGTTCAATGAGCAGTTCTTC.

There are a few counts of this clonotype. The chain joins TRBV6-2 or TRBV6-3 to TRBJ2-3; D is undetermined. V was trimmed by 2 bases and J by 4 bases, leaving 10 bases between them. Germline V gene data show CDR1 as MNHEY and CDR2 as SVGEGT. The CDR3 has 14 amino acids. As DNA, the CDR3 is TGTGCCAGCAGTTACGCGACTCCCCCAGATACGCAGTATTTT. Translation: CASSYATPPDTQYF.

This clonotype was observed a few times. J is TRBJ2-3 and V is TRBV9; D not certain. The CDR3 consists of 13 residues. Germline values: CDR1 SGDLS, CDR2 YYNGEE. V lost 3 bases to trimming and J lost 2 bases, with 7 bases between them. CDR3 region: CASSAQFTDTQYF. CDR3 bases: TGTGCCAGCAGCGCACAATTCACAGATACGCAGTATTTT.

Worth noting for this clonotype: This may arise from a read error, as a much more abundant clone is one base away. The chain recombines TRBV5-1 with TRBJ1-2; D perhaps matches TRBD1 (5 bases). CDR1 and CDR2 (germline): SGHRS, YFSETQ. The CDR3 runs 16 residues. CDR3 protein: CGSSLGKWGAGYGYTF. CDR3 DNA sequence: TGCGGCAGCAGCTTGGGAAAATGGGGCGCGGGCTATGGCTACACCTTC.

There are many counts of this clonotype. The CDR3 is CASSPNNQPQHF. The CDR3 DNA is TGTGCCAGCTCACCCAACAATCAGCCCCAGCATTTT. This chain links TRBV18 with TRBJ1-5, with D hard to call. Trimming stripped 3 bases from V and 3 bases from J, with 3 bases between. From germline, CDR1 is KGHSH and CDR2 LQKENI. The CDR3 is made up of 12 amino acids. The full variable domain, completed using reference TRBV18 and TRBJ1-5, is NAGVMQNPRHLVRRRGQEARLRCSPMKGHSHVYWYRQLPEEGLKFMVYLQKENIIDESGMPKERFSAEFPKEGPSILRIQQVVRGDSAAYFCASSPNNQPQHFGDGTRLSIL.

This clonotype came up many times. The rearrangement uses TRBV5-1 and TRBJ2-7; the match to TRBD1 covers 9 bases. This CDR3 spans 15 amino acids. The junction had 3 bases not matched to a gene; V was cut back by 0 bases and J by 2 bases. Looked up from germline, CDR1 is SGHRS and CDR2 is YFSETQ. This CDR3 is CASSLGGTGTYEQYF. DNA of the CDR3: TGCGCCAGCAGCTTGGGAGGGACAGGGACCTACGAGCAGTACTTC.

A few counts support this clonotype. The chain recombines TRBV20-1 with TRBJ1-1, with D hard to call. The germline V and J ends were trimmed by 6 bases and 3 bases, with 14 bases remaining between them. The CDR3 is made up of 13 amino acids. Germline CDR1 reads DFQATT; CDR2 reads SNEGSKA (reference sequence). The DNA for the CDR3 is TGCAGTGCCGAGTTAGGGCCGGACACTGAAGCTTTCTTT. It translates to CSAELGPDTEAFF.

The J gene is TRBJ2-7, the V gene TRBV6-5; D is perhaps TRBD2 (6 bases). Between the trimmed V and J ends, which lost 3 bases and 0 bases, there was a span of 24 bases. From germline, CDR1 is MNHEY and CDR2 SVGAGI. CDR3 length: 19 residues. DNA of the CDR3: TGTGCCAGCAGTTATTTTGGCGGGACCCCTACAACACGCTCCTACGAGCAGTACTTC. Encoded protein: CASSYFGGTPTTRSYEQYF.

The chain employs TRBV2 and TRBJ2-1; TRBD1 might be the D (6 bases). Germline assignment: CDR1 SNHLY and CDR2 FYNNEI. Between the trimmed V and J ends, which lost 8 bases and 0 bases, there was a span of 14 bases. The CDR3 sequence is 15 residues long. The CDR3 here is CASRTAIGSYNEQFF. As DNA, the CDR3 is TGTGCCAGCCGGACAGCCATCGGCTCCTACAATGAGCAGTTCTTC.